This T cell receptor (beta chain) was found in a study of shared clonotypes between healthy human individuals. Assay: immunoSEQ multiplex PCR; the TCRdb copy retains only in-frame clones and omits some. The profile shows over 2 million clones, over 85% of them singletons. V lost 5 bases and J lost 5; bases outside the gene matches: 10. Per the germline V gene, CDR1 is SGHAT and CDR2 is FQNNGV. This CDR3 region has 16 residues. The V and J genes are TRBV11-2 and TRBJ2-7, with 12 positions matching TRBD2. This clonotype was sampled from a man younger than 30 in good health. Sequencing was carried out using naive CD4+ T cells sorted from blood. Subset defined: CD45RA+ positively selected. This CDR3 is CASSIGASGGADEQYF. The CDR3 region has the DNA TGTGCCAGCAGCATTGGGGCTAGCGGGGGGGCCGACGAGCAGTACTTC.